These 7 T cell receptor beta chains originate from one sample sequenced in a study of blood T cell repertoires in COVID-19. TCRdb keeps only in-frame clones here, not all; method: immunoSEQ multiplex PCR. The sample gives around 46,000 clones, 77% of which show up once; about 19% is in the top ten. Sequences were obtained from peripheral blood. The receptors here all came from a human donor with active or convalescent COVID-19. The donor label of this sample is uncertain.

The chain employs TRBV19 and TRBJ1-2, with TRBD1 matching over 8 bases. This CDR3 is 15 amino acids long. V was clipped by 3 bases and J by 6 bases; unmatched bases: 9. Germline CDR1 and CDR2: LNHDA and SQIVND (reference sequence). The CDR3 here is CASSIGQGAANGYTF. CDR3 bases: TGTGCCAGTAGTATCGGTCAGGGGGCGGCCAATGGCTACACCTTC.

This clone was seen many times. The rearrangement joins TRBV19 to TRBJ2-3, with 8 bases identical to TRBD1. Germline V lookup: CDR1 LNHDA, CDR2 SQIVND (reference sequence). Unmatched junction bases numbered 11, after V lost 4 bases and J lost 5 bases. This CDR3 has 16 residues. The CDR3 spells CASSSGGRGPGDTQYF. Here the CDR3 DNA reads TGTGCCAGTAGTAGTGGAGGCAGGGGGCCGGGAGATACGCAGTATTTT. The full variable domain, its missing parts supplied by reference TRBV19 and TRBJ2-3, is DGGITQSPKYLFRKEGQNVTLSCEQNLNHDAMYWYRQDPGQGLRLIYYSQIVNDFQKGDIAEGYSVSREKKESFPLTVTSAQKNPTAFYLCASSSGGRGPGDTQYFGPGTRLTVL.

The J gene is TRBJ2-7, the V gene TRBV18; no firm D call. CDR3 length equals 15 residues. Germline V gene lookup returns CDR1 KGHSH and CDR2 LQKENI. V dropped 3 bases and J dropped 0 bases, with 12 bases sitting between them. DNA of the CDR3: TGTGCCAGCTCACCGACTGGCCTAAGCTCCTACGAGCAGTACTTC. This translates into CASSPTGLSSYEQYF.

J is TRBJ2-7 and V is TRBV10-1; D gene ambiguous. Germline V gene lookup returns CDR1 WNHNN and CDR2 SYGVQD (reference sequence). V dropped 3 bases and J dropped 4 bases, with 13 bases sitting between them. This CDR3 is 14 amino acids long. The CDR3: CASSELWPLYEQYF. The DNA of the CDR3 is TGCGCCAGCAGTGAACTATGGCCTCTGTACGAGCAGTACTTC.

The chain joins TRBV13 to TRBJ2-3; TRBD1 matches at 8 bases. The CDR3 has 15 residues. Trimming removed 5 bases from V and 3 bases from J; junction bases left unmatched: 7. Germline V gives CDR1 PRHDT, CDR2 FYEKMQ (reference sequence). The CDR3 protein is CASSRGTGGTDTQYF. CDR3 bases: TGTGCCAGCAGCCGCGGGACAGGTGGGACAGATACGCAGTATTTT. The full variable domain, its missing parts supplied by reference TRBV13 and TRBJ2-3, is AAGVIQSPRHLIKEKRETATLKCYPIPRHDTVYWYQQGPGQDPQFLISFYEKMQSDKGSIPDRFSAQQFSDYHSELNMSSLELGDSALYFCASSRGTGGTDTQYFGPGTRLTVL.

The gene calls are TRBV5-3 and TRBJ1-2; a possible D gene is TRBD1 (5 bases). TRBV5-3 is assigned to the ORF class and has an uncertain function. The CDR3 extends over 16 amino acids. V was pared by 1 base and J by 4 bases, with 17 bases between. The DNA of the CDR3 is TGTGCCAGAAGCTTGCCTACCGACAGAACAGGCTATGGCTACACCTTC. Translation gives CARSLPTDRTGYGYTF.

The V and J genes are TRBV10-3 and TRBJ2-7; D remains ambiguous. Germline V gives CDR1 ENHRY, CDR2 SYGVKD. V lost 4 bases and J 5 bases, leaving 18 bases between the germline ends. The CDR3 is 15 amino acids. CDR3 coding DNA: TGTGCCATCAGTGGCACCGAGGCACTTTGGCACGAGCAGTACTTC. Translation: CAISGTEALWHEQYF.